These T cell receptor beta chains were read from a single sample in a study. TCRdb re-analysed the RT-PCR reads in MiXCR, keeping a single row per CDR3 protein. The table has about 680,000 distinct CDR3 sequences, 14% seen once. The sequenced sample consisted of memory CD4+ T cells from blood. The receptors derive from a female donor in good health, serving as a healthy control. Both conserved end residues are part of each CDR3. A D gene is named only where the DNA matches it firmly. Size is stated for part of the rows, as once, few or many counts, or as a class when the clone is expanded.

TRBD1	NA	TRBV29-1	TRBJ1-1	CSVKQGANTEAFF	TGCAGCGTTAAACAGGGGGCTAACACTGAAGCTTTCTTT
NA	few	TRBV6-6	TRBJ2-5	CASRGASQETQYF	TGTGCCAGTCGAGGAGCCTCCCAAGAGACCCAGTACTTC
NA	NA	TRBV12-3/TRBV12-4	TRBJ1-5	CASSQTAYSNQPQHF	TGTGCCAGCAGCCAGACAGCCTATAGCAATCAGCCCCAGCATTTT
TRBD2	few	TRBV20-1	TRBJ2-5	CSAMGLAGVQETQYF	TGCAGTGCTATGGGACTAGCGGGAGTACAAGAGACCCAGTACTTC
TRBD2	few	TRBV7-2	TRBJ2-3	CASSLQAGGPIDTQYF	TGTGCCAGCAGCTTACAGGCGGGAGGGCCGATAGATACGCAGTATTTT
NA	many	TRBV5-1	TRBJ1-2	CASSLDPGVAGYTF	TGCGCCAGCAGCTTGGACCCAGGGGTCGCTGGCTACACCTTC
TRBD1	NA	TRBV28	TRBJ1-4	CASVGQGREKLFF	TGTGCCAGTGTTGGACAGGGGAGAGAAAAACTGTTTTTT
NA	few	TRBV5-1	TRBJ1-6	CASSLDSPTNSPLHF	TGCGCCAGCAGCTTGGACAGTCCGACGAATTCACCCCTCCACTTT
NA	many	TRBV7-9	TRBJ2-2	CASSLSAAGELFF	TGTGCCAGCAGCCTCTCGGCAGCCGGGGAGCTGTTTTTT
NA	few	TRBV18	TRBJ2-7	CASSGGAPYEQYF	TGTGCCAGCTCTGGGGGAGCTCCCTACGAGCAGTACTTC
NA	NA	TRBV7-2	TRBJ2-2	CASSVGANTGELFF	TGTGCCAGCTCCGTGGGGGCCAACACCGGGGAGCTGTTTTTT
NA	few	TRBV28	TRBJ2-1	CASSSVQQQFF	TGTGCCAGCAGTTCGGTACAGCAGCAGTTCTTC
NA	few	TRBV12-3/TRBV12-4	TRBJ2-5	CASSLRTVQETQYF	TGTGCCAGCAGTTTAAGGACAGTCCAAGAGACCCAGTACTTC
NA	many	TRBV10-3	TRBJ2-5	CAISEGRGQIEETQYF	TGTGCCATCAGTGAGGGAAGAGGACAGATAGAAGAGACCCAGTACTTC
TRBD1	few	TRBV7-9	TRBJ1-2	CASSFGTEGGYTF	TGTGCCAGCAGCTTCGGGACAGAAGGTGGCTACACCTTC
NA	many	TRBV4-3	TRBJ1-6	CASSQSPGATGSPLHF	TGCGCCAGCAGCCAATCTCCGGGGGCTACGGGTTCACCCCTCCACTTT
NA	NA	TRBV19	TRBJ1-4	CASSNRRSEKLFF	TGTGCCAGTTCAAATCGCCGGAGTGAAAAACTGTTTTTT
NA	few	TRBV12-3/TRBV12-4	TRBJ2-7	CASSDRGQAAYEQYF	TGTGCCAGCAGTGACCGCGGTCAGGCCGCCTACGAGCAGTACTTC
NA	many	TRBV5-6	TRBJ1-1	CASSSPGAGLVTEAFF	TGTGCCAGCAGTTCCCCGGGGGCAGGGTTGGTCACTGAAGCTTTCTTT
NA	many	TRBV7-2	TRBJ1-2	CASSSRKGGYTF	TGTGCCAGCAGCTCCCGGAAGGGCGGCTACACCTTC
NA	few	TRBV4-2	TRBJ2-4	CASSQGTENIQYF	TGTGCCAGCAGCCAGGGGACGGAAAACATTCAGTACTTC
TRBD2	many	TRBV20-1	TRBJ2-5	CSARGSSGGRETQYF	TGCAGTGCTAGAGGATCCAGCGGGGGTAGAGAGACCCAGTACTTC
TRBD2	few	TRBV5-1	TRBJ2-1	CASSARRAGGDNEQFF	TGCGCCAGCAGCGCACGTCGAGCGGGGGGAGACAATGAGCAGTTCTTC
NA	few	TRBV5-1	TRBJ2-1	CASRTAVSLDYNEQFF	TGCGCCAGCAGAACGGCAGTCTCCCTCGACTACAATGAGCAGTTCTTC
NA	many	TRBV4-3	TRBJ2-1	CASSRDIRDPSYNEQFF	TGCGCCAGCAGCCGAGACATCCGGGACCCCTCCTACAATGAGCAGTTCTTC
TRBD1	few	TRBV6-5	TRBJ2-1	CASSYTTGGENNEQFF	TGTGCCAGCAGTTACACGACAGGGGGTGAAAACAATGAGCAGTTCTTC
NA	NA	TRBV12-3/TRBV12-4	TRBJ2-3	CASSRDYTQYF	TGTGCCAGCAGTCGGGATTATACGCAGTATTTT
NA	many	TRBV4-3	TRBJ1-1	CASSRLQGYGEAFF	TGCGCCAGCAGCCGGCTACAGGGATACGGTGAAGCTTTCTTT
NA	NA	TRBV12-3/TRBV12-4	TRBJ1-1	CASSWTNAEAFF	TGTGCCAGCAGTTGGACAAATGCTGAAGCTTTCTTT
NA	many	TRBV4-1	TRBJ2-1	CASSQDPHNEQFF	TGCGCCAGCAGCCAAGATCCTCACAATGAGCAGTTCTTC
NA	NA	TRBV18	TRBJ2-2	CASSPDSLTGELFF	TGTGCCAGCTCACCGGACAGCTTAACCGGGGAGCTGTTTTTT
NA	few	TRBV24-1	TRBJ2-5	CATSDQLVGETQYF	TGTGCCACCAGTGACCAACTAGTGGGGGAGACCCAGTACTTC
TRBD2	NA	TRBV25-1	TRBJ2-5	CASSLGLAGGHQETQYF	TGTGCCAGCAGCCTAGGACTAGCGGGGGGTCACCAAGAGACCCAGTACTTC
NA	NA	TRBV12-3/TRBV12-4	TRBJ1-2	CASSLWAAYGYTF	TGTGCCAGCAGTTTATGGGCAGCCTATGGCTACACCTTC
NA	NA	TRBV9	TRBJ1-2	CASSPRGDNNYGYTF	TGTGCCAGCAGCCCCCGGGGAGATAACAACTATGGCTACACCTTC
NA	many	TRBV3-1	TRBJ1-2	CASSQDPLDGYGYTF	TGTGCCAGCAGCCAAGACCCCCTGGACGGCTATGGCTACACCTTC
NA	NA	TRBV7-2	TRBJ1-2	CASSLGGAPYGYTF	TGTGCCAGCAGCTTAGGGGGGGCGCCGTACGGCTACACCTTC